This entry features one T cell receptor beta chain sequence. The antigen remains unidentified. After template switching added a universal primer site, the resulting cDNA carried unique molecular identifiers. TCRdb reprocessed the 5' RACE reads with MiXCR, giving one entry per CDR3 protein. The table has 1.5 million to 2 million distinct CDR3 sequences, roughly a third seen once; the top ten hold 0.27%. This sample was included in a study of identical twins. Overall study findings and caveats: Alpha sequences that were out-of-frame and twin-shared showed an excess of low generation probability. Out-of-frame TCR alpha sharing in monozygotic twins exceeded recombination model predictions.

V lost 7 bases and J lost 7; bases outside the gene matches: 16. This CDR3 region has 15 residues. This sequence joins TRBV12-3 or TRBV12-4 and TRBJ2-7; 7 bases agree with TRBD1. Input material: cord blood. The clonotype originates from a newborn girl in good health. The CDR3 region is CASKSGTALYLEQYF. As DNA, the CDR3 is TGTGCCAGCAAGTCGGGGACAGCCTTATACCTTGAGCAGTACTTC.